One and the same sample provided the 9 T cell receptor beta chains below, sequenced in a study of T cell repertoires in cytomegalovirus infection. TCRdb used MiXCR to reprocess the reads, holding one entry per CDR3 protein. The table records 900,000 to 950,000 distinct CDR3 sequences, around 30% of them present only once. Their specific antigens are unknown. The sample in question was cultured CD8+ T cells from PBMCs, obtained from culture after CMV antigen stimulation. The receptors originated from a human donor in good health (CMV status not recorded). Some clones in this sample may be carry-over from other donors' samples.

This chain links TRBV6-2 or TRBV6-3 with TRBJ1-1, with a weak D call TRBD1 (5 bases). CDR1 and CDR2 from the germline V gene are MNHEY and SVGEGT. CDR3 length: 14 amino acids. V lost 5 bases and J lost 4, with 14 bases in between. The CDR3 loop reads CASSLLAGGTEAFF. The CDR3 DNA follows: TGTGCCAGCAGTCTCCTTGCCGGGGGCACTGAAGCTTTCTTT.

This clonotype turned up a few times. The rearrangement uses TRBV7-9 and TRBJ2-7; D may be TRBD2 (5 bases). V was pared by 4 bases and J by 5 bases, with 12 bases between. The CDR3 sequence is 13 residues long. CDR1 is SEHNR and CDR2 is FQNEAQ in the germline V gene (reference sequence). CDR3 sequence: CASSSYDGDEQYF. As DNA, the CDR3 is TGTGCCAGCAGCTCATACGACGGGGACGAGCAGTACTTC. Combining the CDR3 with reference TRBV7-9 and TRBJ2-7 gives the whole variable domain DTGVSQNPRHKITKRGQNVTFRCDPISEHNRLYWYRQTLGQGPEFLTYFQNEAQLEKSRLLSDRFSAERPKGSFSTLEIQRTEQGDSAMYLCASSSYDGDEQYFGPGTRLTVT.

This clonotype is a singleton in its sample. V usage is TRBV2 and J usage is TRBJ2-4; D is uncertain. This CDR3 has 19 amino acids. Germline assignment: CDR1 SNHLY and CDR2 FYNNEI. Trimming took 2 bases from V and 1 from J, leaving 21 bases between them. The CDR3 reads CASSEFLGRTARAKNIQYF. CDR3 nucleotide sequence: TGTGCCAGCAGTGAATTTTTAGGCAGGACGGCTCGGGCCAAAAACATTCAGTACTTC.

V usage is TRBV19 and J usage is TRBJ2-1; perhaps TRBD1 as D (6 bases). This CDR3 has 15 amino acids. Germline V gene sequence: CDR1 LNHDA, CDR2 SQIVND (reference sequence). Between the trimmed V and J ends, which lost 5 bases and 4 bases, there was a span of 15 bases. As DNA, the CDR3 is TGTGCCAGTAGTTTAGGGACACCGATTTACAATGAGCAGTTCTTC. Protein: CASSLGTPIYNEQFF.

The CDR3 bases are TGTGCCAGCAGCTTTGCGGGGGGGGCTGGGTACGAGCAGTACGTC. Residues: CASSFAGGAGYEQYV. The chain employs TRBV7-2 and TRBJ2-7; 9 bases agree with TRBD2. CDR3 length: 15 amino acids. Looked up from germline, CDR1 is SGHTA and CDR2 is FQGNSA. Trimming removed 3 bases from V and 4 bases from J; junction bases left unmatched: 7.

The rearrangement links TRBV24-1 to TRBJ1-2, with 9 positions matching TRBD1. Germline V gene lookup returns CDR1 KGHDR and CDR2 SFDVKD. Trimming took 6 bases from V and 7 from J; bases not matched to a gene: 5. The CDR3 consists of 13 residues. CDR3 residues: CATSPGTGFGYTF. CDR3 bases: TGTGCCACCAGTCCCGGGACAGGGTTTGGCTACACCTTC.

This clonotype showed up many times. The chain employs TRBV12-3 or TRBV12-4 and TRBJ2-2; no clear D. Trimming stripped 6 bases from V and 0 bases from J, with 23 bases between. The CDR3 covers 19 residues. CDR3 region: CASSPVEYPDTANTGELFF. Here the CDR3 DNA reads TGTGCCAGCAGCCCGGTCGAATACCCCGACACAGCGAACACCGGGGAGCTGTTTTTT.

This clonotype was recorded at least ten times. This chain connects TRBV7-3 to TRBJ2-1; perhaps TRBD2 as D (6 bases). The CDR3 spans 15 residues. The V gene's germline CDR1 is SGHTA and CDR2 FQGTGA. The V and J ends lost 2 bases and 4 bases respectively, with 12 bases between them. CDR3 sequence reads: CASSLDGSGYNEQFF. The CDR3 region has the DNA TGTGCCAGCAGCTTAGATGGTAGCGGTTACAATGAGCAGTTCTTC.

This clonotype was seen many times. This chain joins TRBV18 and TRBJ1-4, with TRBD1 as a possible D gene (6 bases). Germline V lookup: CDR1 KGHSH, CDR2 LQKENI. The CDR3 runs to 16 residues. With 5 bases removed from V and 1 base from J, the gap between germline ends came to 14 bases. CDR3 coding DNA: TGTGCCAGCTCAACCTACCGGACAGAAACTAATGAAAAACTGTTTTTT. Encoded protein: CASSTYRTETNEKLFF.